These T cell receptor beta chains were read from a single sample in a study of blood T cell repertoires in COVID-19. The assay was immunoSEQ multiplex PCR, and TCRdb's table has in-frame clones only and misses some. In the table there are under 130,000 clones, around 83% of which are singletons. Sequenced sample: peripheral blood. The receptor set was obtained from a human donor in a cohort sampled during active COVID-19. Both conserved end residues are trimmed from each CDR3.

cdr3_aa: ASRWTGRTDTQY
v_call: TRBV19
cdr3_length: 12
j_call: TRBJ2-3

cdr3_aa: ASSVGSTADTQY
v_call: TRBV9
cdr3_length: 12
j_call: TRBJ2-3

cdr3_aa: ASSSNLQGNYGYT
v_call: TRBV7-9
cdr3_length: 13
j_call: TRBJ1-2

cdr3_aa: ASSKDGDNYGYT
v_call: TRBV5-1
cdr3_length: 12
j_call: TRBJ1-2

cdr3_aa: ASSAGAGGNTIY
v_call: TRBV3-1/TRBV3-2
cdr3_length: 12
j_call: TRBJ1-3

cdr3_aa: ASSPGTGGGYT
v_call: TRBV5-5
cdr3_length: 11
j_call: TRBJ1-2

cdr3_aa: ASSPGTVDGYT
v_call: TRBV5-1
cdr3_length: 11
j_call: TRBJ1-2

cdr3_aa: AISEGGDRGSPLH
v_call: TRBV10-3
cdr3_length: 13
j_call: TRBJ1-6

cdr3_aa: ASSSWTSGQETQY
v_call: TRBV27
cdr3_length: 13
j_call: TRBJ2-5

cdr3_aa: ASSGEAGRPYEQY
v_call: TRBV28
cdr3_length: 13
j_call: TRBJ2-7

cdr3_aa: ASSVRVNTEAF
v_call: TRBV9
cdr3_length: 11
j_call: TRBJ1-1

cdr3_aa: ASSLYHSNTGELF
v_call: TRBV5-1
cdr3_length: 13
j_call: TRBJ2-2

cdr3_aa: ASSPQRGDGETQY
v_call: TRBV6-2/TRBV6-3
cdr3_length: 13
j_call: TRBJ2-5

cdr3_aa: ASSQGGLSGYT
v_call: TRBV4-2
cdr3_length: 11
j_call: TRBJ1-2

cdr3_aa: ASSLGGLSGSAYEQY
v_call: TRBV5-4
cdr3_length: 15
j_call: TRBJ2-7

cdr3_aa: ASSFSQGQADGYT
v_call: TRBV7-2
cdr3_length: 13
j_call: TRBJ1-2

cdr3_aa: ATFADYGYT
v_call: TRBV6-5
cdr3_length: 9
j_call: TRBJ1-2

cdr3_aa: ASSLAPGENTEAF
v_call: TRBV7-2
cdr3_length: 13
j_call: TRBJ1-1

cdr3_aa: AWTGRDSYEQY
v_call: TRBV30
cdr3_length: 11
j_call: TRBJ2-7

cdr3_aa: ASSPGSSYNSPLH
v_call: TRBV4-3
cdr3_length: 13
j_call: TRBJ1-6

cdr3_aa: ASSGDTGNTIY
v_call: TRBV2
cdr3_length: 11
j_call: TRBJ1-3

cdr3_aa: ASSRRVSPDTQY
v_call: TRBV7-6
cdr3_length: 12
j_call: TRBJ2-3

cdr3_aa: ATSRDLWDRAYTDTQY
v_call: TRBV15
cdr3_length: 16
j_call: TRBJ2-3

cdr3_aa: ASSPPRGGTGPLADTQY
v_call: TRBV27
cdr3_length: 17
j_call: TRBJ2-3

cdr3_aa: ASIRARGYT
v_call: TRBV19
cdr3_length: 9
j_call: TRBJ1-2

cdr3_aa: ASSSGQGSGQPQH
v_call: TRBV28
cdr3_length: 13
j_call: TRBJ1-5

cdr3_aa: ASSYRDRGDEQY
v_call: TRBV7-9
cdr3_length: 12
j_call: TRBJ2-7

cdr3_aa: ASSFRQGGEKLF
v_call: TRBV28
cdr3_length: 12
j_call: TRBJ1-4

cdr3_aa: ASSGQGGSNQPQH
v_call: TRBV2
cdr3_length: 13
j_call: TRBJ1-5

cdr3_aa: ASSQTSGSPEQF
v_call: TRBV5-1
cdr3_length: 12
j_call: TRBJ2-1

cdr3_aa: ASSQRTGDLL
v_call: TRBV12-3/TRBV12-4
cdr3_length: 10
j_call: TRBJ1-1

cdr3_aa: ASSLRTGGWAF
v_call: TRBV6-5
cdr3_length: 11
j_call: TRBJ1-1

cdr3_aa: ASSQGSGAANEKLF
v_call: TRBV3-1/TRBV3-2
cdr3_length: 14
j_call: TRBJ1-4

cdr3_aa: ASRVGRGGNTEAF
v_call: TRBV5-1
cdr3_length: 13
j_call: TRBJ1-1

cdr3_aa: ASSQGQGISYEQY
v_call: TRBV3-1/TRBV3-2
cdr3_length: 13
j_call: TRBJ2-7

cdr3_aa: ASSRLAGGPETQY
v_call: TRBV14
cdr3_length: 13
j_call: TRBJ2-5

cdr3_aa: ASSFLGLAVDTQY
v_call: TRBV7-2
cdr3_length: 13
j_call: TRBJ2-3

cdr3_aa: ASSGTGRGLRLNNEQF
v_call: TRBV10-1
cdr3_length: 16
j_call: TRBJ2-1

cdr3_aa: ASSFPVLREQY
v_call: TRBV7-8
cdr3_length: 11
j_call: TRBJ2-7

cdr3_aa: ATSETGGLDEQF
v_call: TRBV24-1
cdr3_length: 12
j_call: TRBJ2-1

cdr3_aa: ASQTGDEQY
v_call: TRBV2
cdr3_length: 9
j_call: TRBJ2-7

cdr3_aa: ASRLTGTGATDTQY
v_call: TRBV28
cdr3_length: 14
j_call: TRBJ2-3

cdr3_aa: ASRNRGLAGGPF
v_call: TRBV6-4
cdr3_length: 12
j_call: TRBJ2-1

cdr3_aa: ASSQEVANFDNEQF
v_call: TRBV4-2
cdr3_length: 14
j_call: TRBJ2-1

cdr3_aa: ASSIGGYSPLH
v_call: TRBV19
cdr3_length: 11
j_call: TRBJ1-6